A single sample gave rise to the 31 T cell receptor beta chains below, sequenced in a study of T cell repertoires in cytomegalovirus infection. No antigen is known for these receptors. TCRdb reprocessed the reads via MiXCR and lists one record per CDR3 protein. The sample holds about 130,000 distinct CDR3 sequences, 20% to 30% seen once. Sequencing input: PBMCs, sequenced either directly or after in vitro stimulation (not recorded which). All receptors derive from a human donor in good health (CMV status not recorded). Some clones in this sample may be carry-over from other donors' samples.

V is TRBV5-4 and J is TRBJ1-5; D gene unclear. CDR3 length: 14 residues. Germline CDR1 is SGHNT and CDR2 is YYREEE (reference sequence). The V end was cut by 5 bases, the J end by 3 bases, with 12 bases between. The CDR3 nucleotides read TGTGCCAGCAGTCTCGTGGGTTCCAATCAGCCCCAGCATTTT. It yields the protein CASSLVGSNQPQHF.

This clonotype has more than one count but fewer than ten. The gene calls are TRBV10-3 and TRBJ2-1; 10 positions agree with TRBD1. V was clipped by 8 bases and J by 9 bases; unmatched bases: 10. Germline V gives CDR1 ENHRY, CDR2 SYGVKD. This CDR3 has 14 amino acids. The CDR3 DNA reads TGTGCCATCTCTCCGGGACAGGGGACGCGTGAGCAGTTCTTC. Amino acids: CAISPGQGTREQFF.

This chain connects TRBV7-6 to TRBJ2-1; D not certain. Germline values: CDR1 SGHVS, CDR2 FNYEAQ. Trimming removed 0 bases from V and 9 bases from J, with 9 bases in between. This CDR3 comprises 13 residues. CDR3 sequence: CASSLARYTEQFF. The CDR3 nucleotides are TGTGCCAGCAGCTTAGCACGTTATACTGAGCAGTTCTTC.

The chain recombines TRBV20-1 with TRBJ2-3, with 13 bases fitting TRBD2. The germline CDR1 and CDR2 sequences are DFQATT and SNEGSKA (reference sequence). This CDR3 has 18 residues. J was trimmed by 5 bases and V by 2 bases; bases with no gene match: 13. CDR3 DNA sequence: TGCAGTGCTAGACCCTTTATTTGGACTAGCGGGAGTGAAGATACGCAGTATTTT. Translating it yields CSARPFIWTSGSEDTQYF.

In this sample, this clonotype turned up once. The genes are TRBV4-2 and TRBJ2-7, with a weak D call TRBD2 (5 bases). Trimming took 0 bases from V and 5 from J, leaving 11 bases between them. The CDR3 runs 14 residues. CDR1 LGHNA and CDR2 YNFKEQ come from the germline V gene. The CDR3 here is CASSQEGSVHEQYF. CDR3 coding DNA: TGTGCCAGCAGCCAAGAAGGTAGCGTCCACGAGCAGTACTTC.

The chain links TRBV5-1 to TRBJ2-3; 14 bases align to TRBD2. Losses at the gene ends were 4 bases for V and 10 bases for J; bases not matched to a gene: 5. The CDR3 runs to 14 residues. Looked up from germline, CDR1 is SGHRS and CDR2 is YFSETQ. The CDR3 protein is CASSLGTSGSSQYF. In DNA, the CDR3 is TGCGCCAGCAGCCTTGGGACTAGCGGGAGTTCGCAGTATTTT.

The gene calls are TRBV19 and TRBJ2-1, with D perhaps TRBD2 (5 bases). Trimming removed 3 bases at V and 0 bases at J, with 15 bases between. Germline V lookup: CDR1 LNHDA, CDR2 SQIVND (reference sequence). This CDR3 is 17 amino acids long. CDR3 in amino acids: CASSIFPGLGSYNEQFF. CDR3 sequence (DNA): TGTGCCAGTAGTATCTTCCCTGGACTGGGCTCCTACAATGAGCAGTTCTTC.

The chain links TRBV7-2 to TRBJ2-7; 12 bases match TRBD2. Germline CDR1 and CDR2: SGHTA and FQGNSA. Trimming removed 0 bases from V and 0 bases from J; junction bases left unmatched: 0. The CDR3 length is 16 residues. The CDR3 bases are TGTGCCAGCAGCTTAGCGACTAGCGGGAGCTCCTACGAGCAGTACTTC. Translated, it gives CASSLATSGSSYEQYF.

This chain uses TRBV28 with TRBJ2-3, with D perhaps being TRBD1 or TRBD2 (7 bases each). Trimming removed 6 bases at V and 7 bases at J, with 23 bases between. This CDR3 is 16 amino acids long. Germline lookup yields CDR1 MDHEN and CDR2 SYDVKM. CDR3 sequence reads: CASSGGGRGGRNTQYF. The CDR3, as DNA: TGTGCCAGCAGCGGAGGGGGCCGGGGCGGGAGAAATACGCAGTATTTT.

The table lists this clonotype with a few counts. The chain joins TRBV10-2 to TRBJ2-1; no clear D gene. The V gene's germline CDR1 is WSHSY and CDR2 SAAADI. The CDR3 loop spans 11 amino acids. V was cut by 4 bases and J by 9 bases, with 7 bases left in between. The CDR3 region is CASSVSLEQFF. The CDR3, as DNA: TGCGCCAGCAGTGTTTCTCTTGAGCAGTTCTTC.

This clonotype was counted ten times or more. The rearrangement uses TRBV7-8 and TRBJ1-1, with 7 bases lining up with TRBD1. The CDR3 contains 14 residues. Germline CDR1 and CDR2: SGHVS and FQNEAQ. J gave up 5 bases and V 5 bases, and 8 bases lay outside the gene matches. The CDR3 loop reads CASSLDRAVTEAFF. CDR3 DNA: TGTGCCAGCAGCCTAGACAGGGCGGTAACTGAAGCTTTCTTT.

This clonotype was seen only a few times. The rearrangement links TRBV6-5 to TRBJ2-7; D remains unclear. With 0 bases removed from V and 6 bases from J, the gap between germline ends came to 21 bases. CDR3 size: 17 residues. Germline lookup yields CDR1 MNHEY and CDR2 SVGAGI. DNA for the CDR3: TGTGCCAGCAGTTACTCGACCCGTGGCTCTTTTCTAAGCGAGCAGTACTTC. Amino acids: CASSYSTRGSFLSEQYF.

This sequence joins TRBV20-1 and TRBJ2-3; D gene ambiguous. V lost 6 bases, J lost 0 bases, and 13 bases lay in between. CDR1 is DFQATT, CDR2 SNEGSKA, per germline (reference sequence). CDR3 size: 14 residues. The CDR3 sequence is CSAERAQSTDTQYF. In nucleotides, the CDR3 is TGCAGTGCCGAACGGGCGCAGAGCACAGATACGCAGTATTTT.

This clonotype was counted between two and nine times. The chain links TRBV6-1 to TRBJ2-7; 7 bases map to TRBD2. The CDR3 runs 17 residues. V gave up 2 bases and J gave up 3 bases; unmatched junction bases: 13. Germline V gene data show CDR1 as MNHNS and CDR2 as SASEGT. The CDR3 bases are TGTGCCAGCAGTGAAACATCATGGGAGGGCATTAACTACGAGCAGTACTTC. It translates to CASSETSWEGINYEQYF.

In this sample, this clonotype turned up once. The V and J genes are TRBV4-3 and TRBJ2-7; D uncertain. Trimming stripped 2 bases from V and 2 bases from J, with 13 bases between. Germline CDR1 LGHNA, CDR2 YSLEER. This CDR3 region has 15 residues. The CDR3 here is CASSQSPGIAYEQYF. In DNA form, the CDR3 reads TGCGCCAGCAGCCAATCCCCGGGCATTGCCTACGAGCAGTACTTC.

The table lists this clonotype with many counts. J is TRBJ2-7 and V is TRBV7-2, with 7 bases aligning to TRBD1. The CDR3 spans 13 residues. V gave up 8 bases and J gave up 4 bases; unmatched junction bases: 8. Germline V gene lookup returns CDR1 SGHTA and CDR2 FQGNSA. The CDR3: CASSGTAKYEQYF. Written as DNA, the CDR3 is TGTGCCAGCTCTGGGACAGCTAAATACGAGCAGTACTTC. The full variable domain, its missing parts supplied by reference TRBV7-2 and TRBJ2-7, is GAGVSQSPSNKVTEKGKDVELRCDPISGHTALYWYRQSLGQGLEFLIYFQGNSAPDKSGLPSDRFSAERTGGSVSTLTIQRTQQEDSAVYLCASSGTAKYEQYFGPGTRLTVT.

The rearrangement joins TRBV10-3 to TRBJ1-6; 8 bases match TRBD1. Germline V gene lookup returns CDR1 ENHRY and CDR2 SYGVKD. V dropped 7 bases and J dropped 8; count of bases not matched to a gene: 4. This CDR3 comprises 13 residues. The CDR3 sequence: CAITKTGDSPLHF. The CDR3 DNA follows: TGTGCCATCACTAAGACAGGGGATTCACCCCTCCACTTT.

This clonotype was counted ten times or more. This rearrangement joins TRBV12-3 or TRBV12-4 to TRBJ2-3, with 9 bases aligning to TRBD2. V gave up 6 bases and J gave up 0 bases; unmatched junction bases: 10. The length of the CDR3 is 17 residues. The chain's CDR3 is CASRHTNSGSSTDTQYF. The CDR3 nucleotides are TGTGCCAGCAGGCACACAAATAGCGGGAGTAGCACAGATACGCAGTATTTT.

This clonotype has a handful of counts. The genes are TRBV4-1 and TRBJ2-7, with TRBD2 identical over 9 bases. CDR1 is MGHRA, CDR2 YSYEKL, per germline. After removal of 1 base from V and 4 bases from J, the junction contained 20 bases not matched to a gene. This CDR3 region has 20 residues. CDR3 sequence: CASSQGATDPRLAGEYEQYF. The CDR3 DNA reads TGCGCCAGCAGCCAAGGGGCGACAGATCCCCGTTTAGCGGGAGAATACGAGCAGTACTTC.

CDR3 coding DNA: TGTGCCAGCAGTTTTACAGGGACTGAGCAGTTCTTC. It translates to CASSFTGTEQFF. The V gene is TRBV2, the J gene TRBJ2-1; a possible D gene is TRBD1 (6 bases). CDR1 is SNHLY, CDR2 FYNNEI, per germline. The CDR3 sequence is 12 residues long. Deletions cut 5 bases from V and 9 bases from J, with 11 bases between. The whole variable domain, filled in from reference TRBV2 and TRBJ2-1, reads EPEVTQTPSHQVTQMGQEVILRCVPISNHLYFYWYRQILGQKVEFLVSFYNNEISEKSEIFDDQFSVERPDGSNFTLKIRSTKLEDSAMYFCASSFTGTEQFFGPGTRLTVL.

The CDR3 sequence: CASSSPGQGVFPLHF. CDR3 in DNA: TGTGCCAGCAGTTCCCCGGGACAGGGGGTTTTTCCCCTCCACTTT. This chain joins TRBV12-3 or TRBV12-4 and TRBJ1-6; 11 nucleotides align to TRBD1. This CDR3 spans 15 amino acids. J was trimmed by 13 bases and V by 4 bases; bases with no gene match: 9.

This clonotype has a handful of counts. J is TRBJ2-1 and V is TRBV6-8; 9 nucleotides align to TRBD2. Trimming cost V 7 bases and J 8 bases; bases outside gene matches: 18. This CDR3 has 17 residues. Germline V CDR1 and CDR2: MNHGY, SAAAGT. The CDR3 coding sequence is TGTGCCAGCACAGACGGGACTTGCGGGAGGGCCGGGGATGAGCAGTTCTTC. As protein: CASTDGTCGRAGDEQFF.

V gene TRBV5-1 combines with J gene TRBJ2-5, with 11 bases lining up with TRBD2. CDR3 size: 16 residues. CDR1 SGHRS and CDR2 YFSETQ come from the germline V gene. J gave up 4 bases and V 2 bases, and 7 bases lay outside the gene matches. As DNA, the CDR3 is TGCGCCAGCAGCTTCTACTTAGCGGGAGGGCCAGAGACCCAGTACTTC. Its translation is CASSFYLAGGPETQYF.

This clonotype was seen only a few times. This chain links TRBV28 with TRBJ1-6; 7 bases are a match to TRBD1. Germline CDR1 is MDHEN and CDR2 is SYDVKM. V lost 5 bases to trimming and J lost 6 bases; unmatched junction nucleotides: 4. The CDR3 contains 14 residues. The CDR3 loop is CASSRDSPNSPLHF. The CDR3 bases are TGTGCCAGCAGTCGGGACAGCCCTAATTCACCCCTCCACTTT.

The chain uses TRBV5-1 and TRBJ2-3; 9 bases are shared with TRBD1. J gave up 6 bases and V 0 bases, and 2 bases lay outside the gene matches. The CDR3 runs to 14 residues. Germline loops: CDR1 SGHRS, CDR2 YFSETQ. The CDR3 sequence: CASSLGQGVDTQYF. The CDR3 nucleotides read TGCGCCAGCAGCTTGGGACAGGGGGTGGATACGCAGTATTTT.

This clonotype was counted many times. J is TRBJ2-2 and V is TRBV7-2, with D possibly TRBD2 on 6 matching bases. This CDR3 is 15 amino acids long. V was cut by 1 base and J by 4 bases, with 10 bases left in between. Germline V CDR1 and CDR2: SGHTA, FQGNSA. In DNA, the CDR3 is TGTGCCAGCAGCTTAGGATCGGGGGTCACCGGGGAGCTGTTTTTT. It codes for CASSLGSGVTGELFF.

In this sample, this clonotype turned up once. The chain employs TRBV6-5 and TRBJ2-2; 11 bases are shared with TRBD2. Trimming removed 8 bases from V and 2 bases from J; junction bases left unmatched: 1. Germline-derived CDR1 and CDR2 are MNHEY and SVGAGI. The CDR3 contains 14 residues. This CDR3 is CASLAGGNTGELFF. In DNA, the CDR3 is TGTGCCAGCCTAGCGGGAGGAAACACCGGGGAGCTGTTTTTT.

The chain joins TRBV11-3 to TRBJ1-6; possible D gene TRBD1, 5 bases. Germline V lookup: CDR1 SGHNT, CDR2 YENEEA. The CDR3 extends over 15 amino acids. Between the trimmed V and J ends, which lost 5 bases and 4 bases, there was a span of 12 bases. The CDR3 DNA follows: TGTGCCAGCAGCGACGGGACCGGGTATAATTCACCCCTCCACTTT. This sequence encodes CASSDGTGYNSPLHF.

This clonotype was seen many times. This chain uses TRBV7-2 with TRBJ2-1, with 8 bases aligning to TRBD1. The CDR3 covers 14 residues. CDR1 and CDR2 from the germline V gene are SGHTA and FQGNSA. V gave up 5 bases and J gave up 9 bases; unmatched junction bases: 9. This chain's CDR3 is CASSPNDRGSEQFF. The CDR3 nucleotides are TGTGCCAGCAGCCCAAACGACAGGGGTAGTGAGCAGTTCTTC.

This clonotype was detected a few times. This chain uses TRBV6-1 with TRBJ2-7; D uncertain. This CDR3 is built from 14 residues. CDR1 is MNHNS, CDR2 SASEGT, per germline. Trimming took off 5 bases at V and 3 bases at J, with 14 bases between the two ends. CDR3 coding DNA: TGTGCCAGCAGTATTTCCCCAGCCTACTACGAGCAGTACGTC. Protein sequence: CASSISPAYYEQYV.

This clonotype has just a few counts. This chain uses TRBV7-2 with TRBJ2-7; the match to TRBD2 covers 7 bases. Trimming took 4 bases from V and 0 from J; bases not matched to a gene: 3. The CDR3 totals 14 residues. Per the germline V gene, CDR1 is SGHTA and CDR2 is FQGNSA. CDR3 sequence reads: CASSWGGSSYEQYV. CDR3 DNA: TGTGCCAGCAGCTGGGGCGGGAGCTCCTACGAGCAGTACGTC.